Presented here are 32 T cell receptor beta chains from one specimen sequenced in a study of blood T cell dynamics during melanoma immunotherapy. Data came from immunoSEQ multiplex PCR; TCRdb stores just in-frame clones and leaves some out. This sample yields fewer than 200 clones, of which about 86% are seen a single time; around 8.4% belongs to the top ten. Regarding time point: pre-treatment baseline. This specimen was naive CD8+ T cells from blood, taken from a patient treated with checkpoint blockade. These receptors all come from a human donor with melanoma.

Only one count was recorded for this clone. This sequence joins TRBV7-9 and TRBJ2-5; D ambiguous. The end of the DNA fits TRBJ2-7 better, so the J call may be wrong. The CDR3 totals 16 residues. The germline V gene has CDR1 SEHNR and CDR2 FQNEAQ (reference sequence). The CDR3 reads CASSLVGGTLSYEQYF. The CDR3, as DNA: TGTGCCAGCAGCTTAGTCGGTGGAACCCTCTCCTACGAGCAGTACTTC.

This sequence joins TRBV4-1 and TRBJ2-5, with D possibly being TRBD2 (5 bases). With 0 bases removed from V and 4 bases from J, the gap between germline ends came to 15 bases. This CDR3 region has 16 residues. Germline loops: CDR1 MGHRA, CDR2 YSYEKL. DNA of the CDR3: TGCGCCAGCAGCCAAGATATCGAGGGTCTAGGAGAGACCCAGTACTTC. It specifies CASSQDIEGLGETQYF.

CDR3 region: CASSVDATRKTYGYTF. The CDR3 bases are TGTGCCAGTAGTGTGGACGCGACACGAAAGACCTATGGCTACACCTTC. The gene calls are TRBV19 and TRBJ1-2; D remains ambiguous. Germline assignment: CDR1 LNHDA and CDR2 SQIVND (reference sequence). Trimming removed 5 bases from V and 4 bases from J, with 20 bases in between. The CDR3 is made up of 16 amino acids.

The V and J genes are TRBV7-8 and TRBJ2-5, with a tentative D call TRBD2 (5 bases). The J call may be mistaken, given a closer DNA end match to TRBJ2-7. The germline gives CDR1 SGHVS, CDR2 FQNEAQ. The CDR3 has 16 amino acids. This CDR3 reads CASRKSTQEVWYEQYF. CDR3 sequence (DNA): TGTGCCAGCAGAAAATCGACCCAGGAGGTCTGGTACGAGCAGTACTTC.

This clone was observed a single time. The gene calls are TRBV7-1 and TRBJ1-2; D is unclear. TRBV7-1 is an ORF for which the function is uncertain. Deletions cut 5 bases from V and 4 bases from J, with 20 bases between. The CDR3 contains 16 residues. CDR3 loop: CASSVGHNGKTYGYTF. CDR3 coding DNA: TGTGCCAGCAGCGTCGGTCATAATGGAAAGACCTATGGCTACACCTTC.

This rearrangement joins TRBV5-6 to TRBJ2-7; 12 bases align to TRBD1. The CDR3 is made up of 14 amino acids. V lost 3 bases, J lost 6 bases, and 4 bases stayed unmatched. Germline V gene sequence: CDR1 SGHDT, CDR2 YYEEEE. CDR3 bases: TGTGCCAGCAGCTGGGGGACAGGGGGCCGCGAGCAGTACTTC. This gives the protein CASSWGTGGREQYF.

The J gene is TRBJ2-7, the V gene TRBV9, with D perhaps TRBD1 (5 bases). V was clipped by 0 bases and J by 1 base, with 8 bases between them. CDR1 is SGDLS, CDR2 YYNGEE, per germline. The CDR3 is 14 residues long. This CDR3 reads CASSVDQGSYEQYF. The CDR3 nucleotides read TGTGCCAGCAGCGTAGATCAGGGATCCTACGAGCAGTACTTC.

V usage is TRBV4-2 and J usage is TRBJ2-3; TRBD2 is a possible D gene (6 bases). Germline assignment: CDR1 LGHNA and CDR2 YNFKEQ. This CDR3 has 16 amino acids. With 3 bases removed from V and 2 bases from J, the gap between germline ends came to 15 bases. The CDR3 DNA sequence: TGTGCCAGCAGCCAGCGGGGTAGCCCAAACACAGATACGCAGTATTTT. Protein: CASSQRGSPNTDTQYF.

The CDR3 DNA reads TGCAGCGTTGAAGGTCACCCGGGAAAACTGTTTTTT. It encodes CSVEGHPGKLFF. The chain employs TRBV29-1 and TRBJ1-4; D is ambiguous. Trimming left V 1 base short and J 10 bases short, with 10 bases between. Germline CDR1 reads SQVTM; CDR2 reads ANQGSEA. The CDR3 runs to 12 residues.

This clone was seen only once. J is TRBJ2-1 and V is TRBV18; 10 nucleotides agree with TRBD2. The CDR3 has 16 residues. Per the germline V gene, CDR1 is KGHSH and CDR2 is LQKENI. The V gene end was trimmed by 2 bases and the J gene end by 3 bases; junction bases not matched to a gene: 4. The CDR3 protein is CASSPKTSGLYNEQFF. Written as DNA, the CDR3 is TGTGCCAGCTCACCAAAGACTAGCGGGCTCTACAATGAGCAGTTCTTC.

In nucleotides, the CDR3 is TGTGCCAGCGGGGTACAAGAGACCCAGTACTTC. Its translation is CASGVQETQYF. The rearrangement joins TRBV2 to TRBJ2-5; no reliable D call. CDR3 length equals 11 residues. The germline V gene encodes CDR1 SNHLY and CDR2 FYNNEI. V lost 8 bases and J lost 2, with 6 bases in between.

V usage is TRBV27 and J usage is TRBJ2-7, with 8 bases fitting TRBD1. Unmatched junction bases numbered 2, after V lost 2 bases and J lost 5 bases. CDR1 and CDR2 (germline): MNHEY, SMNVEV (reference sequence). CDR3 length: 13 residues. Here the CDR3 DNA reads TGTGCCAGCAGTTTACGGACAGGGCACGAGCAGTACTTC. It specifies CASSLRTGHEQYF.

In nucleotides, the CDR3 is TGTGCCAGCAGCTTCGGGGGTTTGGGAACTGAAGCTTTCTTT. It is translated as CASSFGGLGTEAFF. This chain uses TRBV9 with TRBJ1-1, with TRBD1 as a possible D gene (5 bases). This CDR3 has 14 residues. Germline lookup yields CDR1 SGDLS and CDR2 YYNGEE. With 4 bases removed from V and 5 bases from J, the gap between germline ends came to 15 bases. The variable domain in full, completed from reference TRBV9 and TRBJ1-1, reads DSGVTQTPKHLITATGQRVTLRCSPRSGDLSVYWYQQSLDQGLQFLIQYYNGEERAKGNILERFSAQQFPDLHSELNLSSLELGDSALYFCASSFGGLGTEAFFGQGTRLTVV.

The rearrangement uses TRBV2 and TRBJ2-7, with TRBD2 identical over 11 bases. CDR1 SNHLY and CDR2 FYNNEI come from the germline V gene. V lost 4 bases and J lost 3; bases outside the gene matches: 5. The CDR3 sequence is 15 residues long. The DNA for the CDR3 is TGTGCCAGCAGTGCGGGACTAGCGGACAACTACGAGCAGTACTTC. It translates to CASSAGLADNYEQYF.

The chain links TRBV27 to TRBJ2-7; D uncertain. CDR3 length equals 12 residues. CDR1 is MNHEY and CDR2 is SMNVEV in the germline V gene (reference sequence). With 8 bases removed from V and 0 bases from J, the gap between germline ends came to 8 bases. The CDR3 DNA reads TGTGCCAGCTTTAGTGCCTCCTACGAGCAGTACTTC. Encoded protein: CASFSASYEQYF.

The genes are TRBV11-2 and TRBJ1-1; D gene uncertain. Trimming took off 5 bases at V and 4 bases at J, with 11 bases between the two ends. CDR1 SGHAT and CDR2 FQNNGV come from the germline V gene. The CDR3 loop spans 13 amino acids. CDR3 region: CASSLWTSTEAFF. Here the CDR3 DNA reads TGTGCCAGCAGCCTCTGGACTAGCACTGAAGCTTTCTTT. Variable domain in full (rest from reference TRBV11-2 and TRBJ1-1): EAGVAQSPRYKIIEKRQSVAFWCNPISGHATLYWYQQILGQGPKLLIQFQNNGVVDDSQLPKDRFSAERLKGVDSTLKIQPAKLEDSAVYLCASSLWTSTEAFFGQGTRLTVV.

The chain recombines TRBV11-2 with TRBJ2-5, with D uncertain. The J call may not be correct, given that the DNA end is closer to TRBJ2-7. The V gene's germline CDR1 is SGHAT and CDR2 FQNNGV. The CDR3 is 15 amino acids. The CDR3 loop is CASSPSSGAYYEQYF. The DNA for the CDR3 is TGTGCCAGCAGCCCATCCTCGGGTGCCTACTACGAGCAGTACTTC.

The chain carries TRBV7-2 and TRBJ2-5; 10 nucleotides align to TRBD2. The ends lost 3 bases at V and 1 base at J; junction bases unmatched: 2. CDR3 length: 15 amino acids. Germline lookup yields CDR1 SGHTA and CDR2 FQGNSA. CDR3 sequence reads: CASSFASGSQETQYF. CDR3 DNA: TGTGCCAGCAGCTTCGCTAGCGGGAGCCAAGAGACCCAGTACTTC.

The chain links TRBV4-1 to TRBJ2-3; D may be TRBD2 (6 bases). The CDR3 is 16 residues long. Trimming shortened V by 3 bases and J by 2 bases, and 15 bases separated the two germline ends. Germline lookup yields CDR1 MGHRA and CDR2 YSYEKL. CDR3 in DNA: TGCGCCAGCAGCCAGCGGGGTAGCCCAAACACAGATACGCAGTATTTT. Its translation is CASSQRGSPNTDTQYF.

V and J are TRBV6-5 and TRBJ1-2; a possible D gene is TRBD1 (6 bases). Trimming removed 3 bases at V and 9 bases at J, with 11 bases between. Germline-derived CDR1 and CDR2 are MNHEY and SVGAGI. The CDR3 runs 12 residues. The CDR3 spells CASSYNRVRYTF. The CDR3 DNA reads as TGTGCCAGCAGTTATAACAGGGTGCGCTACACCTTC.

This clone has more than one count but fewer than ten. The chain carries TRBV4-2 and TRBJ2-3; D is ambiguous. The CDR3 length is 19 residues. The V gene's germline CDR1 is LGHNA and CDR2 YNFKEQ. Trimming left V 2 bases short and J 0 bases short, with 21 bases between. CDR3 sequence: CASSQLGSVTGFSTDTQYF. The CDR3 DNA follows: TGTGCCAGCAGCCAACTGGGCTCTGTGACTGGTTTTAGCACAGATACGCAGTATTTT.

This chain uses TRBV7-8 with TRBJ2-7, with 7 bases lining up with TRBD1. The CDR3 spans 12 residues. Germline values: CDR1 SGHVS, CDR2 FQNEAQ. Germline trimming cut 4 bases from V and 11 bases from J; bases unmatched to any gene: 8. The CDR3 DNA is TGTGCCAGCAGCTCCTACAGGGGAGTTGAGTACTTC. Amino acid sequence: CASSSYRGVEYF.

V and J are TRBV20-1 and TRBJ1-2; maybe TRBD1 (5 bases). V gave up 5 bases and J gave up 6 bases, with 7 bases separating them. The CDR3 length is 10 residues. The germline V gene has CDR1 DFQATT and CDR2 SNEGSKA (reference sequence). The CDR3 here is CSAWGHGYTF. The CDR3 DNA is TGCAGTGCTTGGGGCCATGGCTACACCTTC.

The chain carries TRBV19 and TRBJ2-1; D may correspond to TRBD1 or TRBD2 (6 bases each). The CDR3 runs 15 residues. CDR1 is LNHDA, CDR2 SQIVND, per germline (reference sequence). Trimming took 3 bases from V and 10 from J, leaving 19 bases between them. The CDR3 protein is CASSIGATRGDEQFF. In DNA, the CDR3 is TGTGCCAGTAGTATCGGGGCCACGAGGGGGGACGAGCAGTTCTTC.

The genes are TRBV2 and TRBJ2-1, with 11 bases identical to TRBD2. The CDR3 extends over 14 amino acids. After removal of 6 bases from V and 6 bases from J, the junction contained 4 bases not matched to a gene. CDR1 is SNHLY, CDR2 FYNNEI, per germline. The CDR3 DNA follows: TGTGCCAGCAGCCGACTAGCGGGATTCAATGAGCAGTTCTTC. It is translated as CASSRLAGFNEQFF.

A single count supports this clone. The J gene is TRBJ2-4, the V gene TRBV6-6; TRBD1 matches 7 bases. With 4 bases clipped from V and 2 bases from J, the junction kept 5 bases outside the gene matches. Germline-derived CDR1 and CDR2 are MNHNY and SVGAGI (reference sequence). The CDR3 runs 15 residues. The CDR3 sequence: CASSSDREPKNIQYF. For the CDR3, the DNA is TGTGCCAGCAGTTCCGACAGGGAGCCCAAAAACATTCAGTACTTC.

This chain connects TRBV27 to TRBJ2-7, with D perhaps given as TRBD1 or TRBD2 (5 bases each). V was cut by 0 bases and J by 2 bases, with 8 bases left in between. This CDR3 has 14 residues. Germline-derived CDR1 and CDR2 are MNHEY and SMNVEV (reference sequence). CDR3 in amino acids: CASSLSPGPYEQYF. CDR3 sequence (DNA): TGTGCCAGCAGTTTATCCCCGGGGCCCTACGAGCAGTACTTC.

The CDR3 region is CASSRRQELGNEQFF. As DNA, the CDR3 is TGTGCCAGCAGCCGACGACAGGAGCTTGGGAATGAGCAGTTCTTC. V usage is TRBV28 and J usage is TRBJ2-1; possibly TRBD1 for D (6 bases). The CDR3 length is 15 residues. Looked up from germline, CDR1 is MDHEN and CDR2 is SYDVKM. Trimming stripped 6 bases from V and 7 bases from J, with 19 bases between.

The chain combines TRBV10-2 with TRBJ2-1; 10 bases agree with TRBD2. The CDR3 runs 13 residues. Trimming cost V 4 bases and J 7 bases; bases outside gene matches: 1. Germline V CDR1 and CDR2: WSHSY, SAAADI. CDR3 in amino acids: CASSGTSGNEQFF. The CDR3 DNA follows: TGCGCCAGCAGTGGGACTAGCGGTAATGAGCAGTTCTTC.

This rearrangement joins TRBV9 to TRBJ2-1; 8 nucleotides line up with TRBD2. CDR1 SGDLS and CDR2 YYNGEE come from the germline V gene. After removal of 0 bases from V and 6 bases from J, the junction contained 5 bases not matched to a gene. The CDR3 is 15 amino acids. The CDR3 DNA follows: TGTGCCAGCAGCGTAGTCGGGAGGGCATTCAATGAGCAGTTCTTC. This sequence encodes CASSVVGRAFNEQFF.

This sequence joins TRBV10-3 and TRBJ2-2; 7 bases map to TRBD2. Germline values: CDR1 ENHRY, CDR2 SYGVKD. The length of the CDR3 is 19 residues. Trimming cost V 5 bases and J 3 bases; bases outside gene matches: 18. The CDR3 loop is CAISSVMGSERGDTGELFF. CDR3 bases: TGTGCCATCAGTTCAGTCATGGGCTCGGAGCGGGGAGACACCGGGGAGCTGTTTTTT.

CDR3: CASTPMGRAGGCPVFNEQFF. The CDR3, as DNA: TGCGCCAGCACTCCCATGGGTAGGGCAGGGGGCTGCCCGGTTTTTAATGAGCAGTTCTTC. The V call is TRBV23-1, the J call TRBJ2-1; 8 nucleotides align to TRBD1. TRBV23-1 belongs to the ORF category, with a function that is uncertain. The CDR3 spans 20 residues. V shed 7 bases, J shed 7 bases, and the junction held 27 bases outside the gene matches.